This T cell receptor (beta chain) was captured by sequencing in a study of OX40 agonist ivuxolimab in advanced cancers. This CDR3 region has 15 residues. In germline, CDR1 is MGHRA, CDR2 YSYEKL. Trimming stripped 0 bases from V and 4 bases from J, with 10 bases between. Libraries were prepared by immunoSEQ multiplex PCR; TCRdb keeps only in-frame clonotypes and omits some of them. This table has about 83,000 clones, roughly 80% appearing once. The sample consisted of CD4+ or CD8+ T cells sorted from blood, taken in a trial of the OX40 agonist ivuxolimab. The chain links TRBV4-1 to TRBJ1-3, with D hard to call. This clonotype originated in an adult with an advanced solid tumor such as melanoma, head and neck, liver or kidney cancer. CDR3 sequence: CASSQDLARGNTIYF. CDR3 nucleotides: TGCGCCAGCAGCCAAGACCTCGCGCGAGGAAACACCATATATTTT.